This is a list of T cell receptor beta chains from one sample in a study of T-cell reconstitution after alpha-beta-depleted transplantation in children. TCRdb reprocessed the PCR reads with MiXCR, giving one entry per CDR3 protein. The sample includes fewer than 750,000 distinct CDR3 sequences, more than 20% of them seen just once. The sample in question was PBMCs, mostly from graft donor cells, obtained 360 days after TCRalphabeta/CD19-depleted stem cell transplant. These receptors all come from a boy less than two years old who had a stem cell transplant for acute myeloid leukemia, so the T cells may come from the graft donor. Both conserved end residues are part of each CDR3. The D gene is left open where the match is weak. Clone size is given for some rows only: seen once, a few or many times, or a class if the clone is expanded.

j_call d_call cdr3_length clone_size v_call cdr3_nt cdr3_aa
TRBJ2-1 TRBD2 15 . TRBV5-1 TGCGCCAGCAGCCGAGGGACTAGCGGGGTCAATGAGCAGTTCTTC CASSRGTSGVNEQFF
TRBJ1-2 . 13 . TRBV6-6 TGTGCCAGCAGTTACTCGACCAGGTTTGGCTACACCTTC CASSYSTRFGYTF
TRBJ1-5 . 15 few TRBV2 TGTGCCAGCAGGAGTGCGGCAGGCCGTAATCAGCCCCAGCATTTT CASRSAAGRNQPQHF
TRBJ2-1 . 15 . TRBV9 TGTGCCAGCAGCGTACAGGGTAGCACCTACAATGAGCAGTTCTTC CASSVQGSTYNEQFF
TRBJ2-3 . 14 . TRBV27 TGTGCCAGCAGTTTTCTGGGGTATGGAGATACGCAGTATTTT CASSFLGYGDTQYF
TRBJ2-7 TRBD1 13 few TRBV12-3/TRBV12-4 TGTGCCAGCAGTCCGGGACAGAGGTACGAGCAGTACTTC CASSPGQRYEQYF
TRBJ2-3 . 16 few TRBV9 TGTGCCAGCAGCGTGGGGACAACCAACCCTCTGGATACGCAGTATTTT CASSVGTTNPLDTQYF
TRBJ2-3 . 12 few TRBV11-2 TGTGCCAGCAGCTTAGCTAGAGGATCGCAGTATTTT CASSLARGSQYF
TRBJ2-7 . 14 many TRBV12-3/TRBV12-4 TGTGCCAGCAGTTTTGGTCTAGATAGCGACGAGCAGTACTTC CASSFGLDSDEQYF
TRBJ2-5 TRBD1 14 many TRBV4-1 TGCGCCAGCAGTACGGACAGGGTCGGAGAGACCCAGTACTTC CASSTDRVGETQYF
TRBJ1-5 TRBD1 13 . TRBV7-2 TGTGCCAGCAGCTCACAGGGGTATCAGCCCCAGCATTTT CASSSQGYQPQHF
TRBJ2-1 . 15 few TRBV5-5 TGTGCCAGCAGCTTGGTACAGGCCCCCTACAATGAGCAGTTCTTC CASSLVQAPYNEQFF
TRBJ2-2 . 16 few TRBV25-1 TGTGCCAGCAGTCTCCATGGGGGACCAGGGACCGGGGAGCTGTTTTTT CASSLHGGPGTGELFF
TRBJ2-3 TRBD2 17 many TRBV7-9 TGTGCCAGCAGCTTCGGCCCTAGCGGGGGGGGCACAGATACGCAGTATTTT CASSFGPSGGGTDTQYF
TRBJ1-6 TRBD1 14 few TRBV6-5 TGTGCCAGCAGTTGGGACAGGGCATTCTCACCCCTCCACTTT CASSWDRAFSPLHF
TRBJ2-7 TRBD1 13 . TRBV14 TGTGCCAGCACCCAGACAGGGGCCGGCGAGCAGTACTTC CASTQTGAGEQYF
TRBJ2-1 . 13 . TRBV7-8 TGTGCCAGCAGGGATCCCATGGCCACTCAGCAGTTCTTC CASRDPMATQQFF
TRBJ2-7 . 15 . TRBV3-1 TGTGCCAGCAGCCAAGGGGGGGCGCATCTCTACGAGCAGTACTTC CASSQGGAHLYEQYF
TRBJ2-5 TRBD1 11 few TRBV20-1 TGCAGGGCCGGGACAGCAGAGACCCAGTACTTC CRAGTAETQYF
TRBJ2-7 TRBD2 15 . TRBV4-3 TGCGCCAGCAGCCGAATAGCGGGGGGGCCTTACGAGCAGTACTTC CASSRIAGGPYEQYF
TRBJ2-1 . 11 . TRBV5-6 TGTGCCAGCAGCTTGACTCAGGAGCAGTTCTTC CASSLTQEQFF
TRBJ2-1 . 14 few TRBV21-1 TGTGCCAATCCAAACTATGGACGGTACAATGAGCAGTTCTTC CANPNYGRYNEQFF
TRBJ1-1 . 13 many TRBV6-2/TRBV6-3 TGTGCCAGCAGTTCGTTGGGGGGTTCCAAAGCTTTCTTT CASSSLGGSKAFF
TRBJ2-7 TRBD1 14 few TRBV10-3 TGTGCCATCAGTGCTGGGACAGAGGCCTACGAGCAGTACTTC CAISAGTEAYEQYF
TRBJ2-5 TRBD2 13 . TRBV20-1 TGCAGTGCTCTGGGACTAGCGGAAGAGACCCAGTACTTC CSALGLAEETQYF
TRBJ2-7 . 11 few TRBV29-1 TGCAGCGTTGTAGGGTCGAACGAGCAGTACTTC CSVVGSNEQYF
TRBJ2-3 . 16 many TRBV24-1 TGTGCCACCAGTGATTTACGGTCCGGGGGTATTGGCACGCAGTATTTT CATSDLRSGGIGTQYF
TRBJ2-1 . 15 . TRBV6-5 TGTGCCAGCAGTTACGAGGGGGGGCTTTGGAATGAGCAGTTCTTC CASSYEGGLWNEQFF
TRBJ1-3 . 16 . TRBV7-2 TGTGCCAGCAGCTTAAAGGGGGAAACGGGTGGAAACACCATATATTTT CASSLKGETGGNTIYF
TRBJ2-3 . 17 few TRBV6-5 TGTGCCAGCAGTTTACGGGCTGGGATAGTAGCTCCCGATACGCAGTATTTT CASSLRAGIVAPDTQYF
TRBJ2-1 TRBD2 15 . TRBV20-1 TGCAGTGCCCGCCTGGCGGGAGTCTCCTACAATGAGCAGTTCTTC CSARLAGVSYNEQFF
TRBJ1-2 . 15 . TRBV4-1 TGCGCCAGCAGCCAAGTTGGATTCACTAACTATGGCTACACCTTC CASSQVGFTNYGYTF
TRBJ2-7 . 19 many TRBV7-2 TGTGCCAGCAGCTACCAATCCCTACAGGGTTCCTCAAGCTCCTACGAGCAGTACTTC CASSYQSLQGSSSSYEQYF
TRBJ2-1 . 17 . TRBV7-2 TGTGCCAGCAGCTTTGCTAGTTCTCGGGTGTGGTACAATGAGCAGTTCTTC CASSFASSRVWYNEQFF
TRBJ2-5 . 14 . TRBV20-1 TGCAGTGCTCAGGGGCCTGAGACACCAGAGACCCAGTACTTC CSAQGPETPETQYF
TRBJ2-1 . 11 few TRBV10-3 TGTGCCATCAGTGAGAACATGCGGCAGTTCTTC CAISENMRQFF
TRBJ2-4 . 16 . TRBV4-3 TGCGCCAGCAGCCAAGCCAGCCAACCGTCGAAAAACATTCAGTACTTC CASSQASQPSKNIQYF
TRBJ1-1 TRBD1 13 few TRBV12-3/TRBV12-4 TGTGCCAGCAGTTTCGGGACAGGCTCTGAGGCTTTCTTT CASSFGTGSEAFF
TRBJ2-1 TRBD2 15 . TRBV5-1 TGCGCCAGCAGCTTGGACGGCGGGGGGTACAATGAGCAGTTCTTC CASSLDGGGYNEQFF
TRBJ2-1 TRBD2 19 many TRBV5-1 TGCGCCAGCAGCTTCGGACCGAAGACTAGCGGGGGGGCTTCAGATGAGCAGTTCTTC CASSFGPKTSGGASDEQFF
TRBJ1-2 . 14 few TRBV20-1 TGCAGTGCTAGAGATTTCCGGGGTGACTATGGCTACACCTTC CSARDFRGDYGYTF
TRBJ2-1 . 15 few TRBV5-1 TGCGCCAGCAGCGAGGACAGCACCCTATACAATGAGCAGTTCTTC CASSEDSTLYNEQFF
TRBJ2-3 TRBD1 15 . TRBV7-2 TGTGCCAGCAGCCCAGGGGGCAGGGGGCCCGATACGCAGTATTTT CASSPGGRGPDTQYF
TRBJ1-2 . 12 few TRBV20-1 TGCAGTGCTAGACAGGGGTTTTATGGCTACACCTTC CSARQGFYGYTF
TRBJ2-3 . 13 few TRBV15 TGTGCCACCAGCAGAGGGTTGTCGGATACGCAGTATTTT CATSRGLSDTQYF